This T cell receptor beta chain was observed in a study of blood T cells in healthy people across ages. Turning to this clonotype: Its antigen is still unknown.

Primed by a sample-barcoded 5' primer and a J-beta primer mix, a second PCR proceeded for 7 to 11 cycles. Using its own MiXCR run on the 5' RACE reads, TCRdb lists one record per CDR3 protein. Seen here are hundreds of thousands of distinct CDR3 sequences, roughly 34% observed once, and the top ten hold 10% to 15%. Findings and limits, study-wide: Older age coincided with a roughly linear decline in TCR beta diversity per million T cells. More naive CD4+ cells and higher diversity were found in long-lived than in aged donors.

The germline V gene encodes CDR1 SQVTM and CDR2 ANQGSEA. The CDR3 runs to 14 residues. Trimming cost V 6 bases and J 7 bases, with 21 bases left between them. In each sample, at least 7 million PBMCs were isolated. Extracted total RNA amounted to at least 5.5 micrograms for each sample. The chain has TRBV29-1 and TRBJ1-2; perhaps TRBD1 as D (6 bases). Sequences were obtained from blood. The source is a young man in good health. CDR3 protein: CSVTRGLMLRGYTF. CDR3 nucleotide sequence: TGCAGCGTAACCAGGGGTTTGATGCTCCGTGGCTACACCTTC.